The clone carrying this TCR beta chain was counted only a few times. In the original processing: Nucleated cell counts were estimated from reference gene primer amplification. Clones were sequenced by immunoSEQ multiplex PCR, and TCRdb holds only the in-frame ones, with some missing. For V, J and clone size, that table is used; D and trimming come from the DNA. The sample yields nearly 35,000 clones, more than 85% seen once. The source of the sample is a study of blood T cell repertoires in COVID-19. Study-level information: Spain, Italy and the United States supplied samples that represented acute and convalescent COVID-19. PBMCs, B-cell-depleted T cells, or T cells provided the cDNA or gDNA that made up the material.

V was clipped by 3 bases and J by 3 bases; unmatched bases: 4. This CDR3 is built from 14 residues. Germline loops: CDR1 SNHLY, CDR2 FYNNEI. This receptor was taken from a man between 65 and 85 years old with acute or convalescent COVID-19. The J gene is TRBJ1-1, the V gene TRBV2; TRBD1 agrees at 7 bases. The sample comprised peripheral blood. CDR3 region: CASSESRGYTEAFF. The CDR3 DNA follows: TGTGCCAGCAGTGAGAGCAGGGGGTACACTGAAGCTTTCTTT.